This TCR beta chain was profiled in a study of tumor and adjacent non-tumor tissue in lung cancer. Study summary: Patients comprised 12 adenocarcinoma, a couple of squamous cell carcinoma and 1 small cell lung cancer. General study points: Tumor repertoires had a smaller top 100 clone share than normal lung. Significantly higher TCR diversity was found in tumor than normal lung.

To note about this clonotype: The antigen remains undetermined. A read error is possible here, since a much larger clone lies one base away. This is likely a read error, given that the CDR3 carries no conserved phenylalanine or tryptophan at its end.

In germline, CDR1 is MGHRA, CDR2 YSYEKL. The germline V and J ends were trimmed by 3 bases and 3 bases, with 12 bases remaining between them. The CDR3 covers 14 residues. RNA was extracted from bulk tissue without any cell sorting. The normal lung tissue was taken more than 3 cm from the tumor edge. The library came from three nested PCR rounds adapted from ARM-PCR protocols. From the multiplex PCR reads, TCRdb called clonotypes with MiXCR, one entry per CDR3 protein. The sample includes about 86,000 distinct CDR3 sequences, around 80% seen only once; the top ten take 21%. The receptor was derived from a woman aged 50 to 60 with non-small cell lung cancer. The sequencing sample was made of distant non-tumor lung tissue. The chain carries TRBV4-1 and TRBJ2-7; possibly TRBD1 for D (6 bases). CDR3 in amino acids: CASSQQGCGYEQYL. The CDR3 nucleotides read TGCGCCAGCAGCCAGCAGGGGTGCGGCTACGAGCAGTACCTC.